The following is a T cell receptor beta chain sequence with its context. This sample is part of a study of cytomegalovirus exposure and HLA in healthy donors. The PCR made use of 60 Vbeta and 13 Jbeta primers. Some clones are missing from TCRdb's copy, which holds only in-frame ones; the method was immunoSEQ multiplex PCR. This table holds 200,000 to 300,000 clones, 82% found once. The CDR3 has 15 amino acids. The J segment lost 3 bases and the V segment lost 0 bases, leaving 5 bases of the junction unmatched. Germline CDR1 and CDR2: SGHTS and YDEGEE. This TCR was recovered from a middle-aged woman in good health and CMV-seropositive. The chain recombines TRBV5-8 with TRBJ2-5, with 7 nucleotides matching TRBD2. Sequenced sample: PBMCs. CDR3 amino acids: CASSLGRGGEETQYF. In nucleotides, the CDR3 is TGTGCCAGCAGCTTGGGTCGGGGAGGGGAAGAGACCCAGTACTTC.